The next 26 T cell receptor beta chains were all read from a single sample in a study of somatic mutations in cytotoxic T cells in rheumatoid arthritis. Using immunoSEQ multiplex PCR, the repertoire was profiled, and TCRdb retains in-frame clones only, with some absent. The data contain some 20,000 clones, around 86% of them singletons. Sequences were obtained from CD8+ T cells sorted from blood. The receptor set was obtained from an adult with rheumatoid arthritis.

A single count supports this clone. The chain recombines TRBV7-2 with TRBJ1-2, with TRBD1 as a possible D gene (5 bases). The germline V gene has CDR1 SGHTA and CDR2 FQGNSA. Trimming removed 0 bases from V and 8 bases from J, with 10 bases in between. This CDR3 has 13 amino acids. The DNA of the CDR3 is TGTGCCAGCAGCTTAGCGCTCCGGGACGGCTACACCTTC. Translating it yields CASSLALRDGYTF.

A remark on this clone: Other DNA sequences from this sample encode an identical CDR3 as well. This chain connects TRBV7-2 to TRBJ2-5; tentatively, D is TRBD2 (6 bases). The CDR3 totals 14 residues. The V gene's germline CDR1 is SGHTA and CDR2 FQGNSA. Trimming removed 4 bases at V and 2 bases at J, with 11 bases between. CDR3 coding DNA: TGTGCCAGCAGCTCTACTGGGGGGCAAGAGACCCAGTACTTC. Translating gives CASSSTGGQETQYF.

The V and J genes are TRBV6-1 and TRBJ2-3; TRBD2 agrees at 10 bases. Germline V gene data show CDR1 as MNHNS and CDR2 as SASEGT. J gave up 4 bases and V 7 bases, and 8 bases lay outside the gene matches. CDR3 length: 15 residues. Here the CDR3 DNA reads TGTGCCAGCACAGAGTCTAGCGGGGGACCAGATACGCAGTATTTT. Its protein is CASTESSGGPDTQYF.

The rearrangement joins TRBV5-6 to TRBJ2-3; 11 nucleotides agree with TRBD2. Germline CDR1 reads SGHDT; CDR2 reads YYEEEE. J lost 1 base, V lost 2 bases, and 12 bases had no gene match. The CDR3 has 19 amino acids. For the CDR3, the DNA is TGTGCCAGCAGCTTCGGGGTAGCGGGAGGGCCTGTCGGCACAGATACGCAGTATTTT. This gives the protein CASSFGVAGGPVGTDTQYF.

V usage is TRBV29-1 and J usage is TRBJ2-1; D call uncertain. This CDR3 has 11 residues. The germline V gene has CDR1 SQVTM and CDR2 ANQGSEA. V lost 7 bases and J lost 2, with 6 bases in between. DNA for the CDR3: TGCAGCGCCCCGGCCTACAATGAGCAGTTCTTC. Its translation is CSAPAYNEQFF.

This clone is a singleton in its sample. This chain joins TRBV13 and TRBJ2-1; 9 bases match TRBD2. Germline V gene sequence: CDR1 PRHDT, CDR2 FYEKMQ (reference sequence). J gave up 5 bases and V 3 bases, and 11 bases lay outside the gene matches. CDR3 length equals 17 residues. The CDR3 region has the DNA TGTGCCAGCAGCTTTCCTTCTGCGGGAGGGTCTGACAATGAGCAGTTCTTC. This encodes CASSFPSAGGSDNEQFF.

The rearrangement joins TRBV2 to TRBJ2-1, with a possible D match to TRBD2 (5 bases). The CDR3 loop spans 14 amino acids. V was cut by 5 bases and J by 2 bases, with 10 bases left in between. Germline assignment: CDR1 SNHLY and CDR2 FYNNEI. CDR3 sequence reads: CASSRRLPYNEQFF. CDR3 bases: TGTGCCAGCAGTAGGAGACTACCCTACAATGAGCAGTTCTTC.

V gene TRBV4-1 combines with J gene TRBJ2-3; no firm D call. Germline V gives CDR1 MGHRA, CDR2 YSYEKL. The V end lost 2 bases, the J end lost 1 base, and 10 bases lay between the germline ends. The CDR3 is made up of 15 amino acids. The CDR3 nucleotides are TGCGCCAGCAGCCAACTCGGAATGGGCACAGATACGCAGTATTTT. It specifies CASSQLGMGTDTQYF.

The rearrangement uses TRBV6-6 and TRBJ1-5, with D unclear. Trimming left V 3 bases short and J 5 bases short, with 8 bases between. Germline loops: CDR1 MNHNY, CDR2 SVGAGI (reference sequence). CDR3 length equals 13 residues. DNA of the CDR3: TGTGCCAGCAGTTATCCAGGTTATCAGCCCCAGCATTTT. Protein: CASSYPGYQPQHF.

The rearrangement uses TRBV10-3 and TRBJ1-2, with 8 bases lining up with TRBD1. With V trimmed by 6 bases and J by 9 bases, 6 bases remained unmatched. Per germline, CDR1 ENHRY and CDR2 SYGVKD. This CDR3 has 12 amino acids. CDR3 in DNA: TGTGCCATCAGATTGGACAGGGACAGCTACACCTTC. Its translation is CAIRLDRDSYTF.

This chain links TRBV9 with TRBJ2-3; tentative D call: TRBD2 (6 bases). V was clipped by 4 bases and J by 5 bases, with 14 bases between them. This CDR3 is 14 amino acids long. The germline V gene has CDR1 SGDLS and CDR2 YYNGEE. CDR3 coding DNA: TGTGCCAGCAGCCCGTATAGCGGTCAAGATACGCAGTATTTT. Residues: CASSPYSGQDTQYF.

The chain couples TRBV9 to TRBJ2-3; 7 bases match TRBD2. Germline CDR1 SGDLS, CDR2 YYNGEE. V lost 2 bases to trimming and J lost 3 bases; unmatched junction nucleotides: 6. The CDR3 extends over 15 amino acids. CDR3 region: CASSVGGFMTDTQYF. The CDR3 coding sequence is TGTGCCAGCAGCGTCGGGGGGTTCATGACAGATACGCAGTATTTT.

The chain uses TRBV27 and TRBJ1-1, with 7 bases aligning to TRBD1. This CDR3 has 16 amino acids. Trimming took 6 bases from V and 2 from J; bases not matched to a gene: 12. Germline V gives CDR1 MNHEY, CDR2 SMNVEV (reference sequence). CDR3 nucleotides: TGTGCCAGCAGCCCCCTCCTCCACAGGGGAAACACTGAAGCTTTCTTT. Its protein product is CASSPLLHRGNTEAFF.

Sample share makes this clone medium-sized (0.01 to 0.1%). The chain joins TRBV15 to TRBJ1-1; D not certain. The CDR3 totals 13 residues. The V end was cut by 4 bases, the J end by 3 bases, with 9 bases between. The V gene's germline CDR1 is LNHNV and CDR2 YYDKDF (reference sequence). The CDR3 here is CATSIQVDTEAFF. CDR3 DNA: TGTGCCACCAGCATCCAGGTTGACACTGAAGCTTTCTTT.

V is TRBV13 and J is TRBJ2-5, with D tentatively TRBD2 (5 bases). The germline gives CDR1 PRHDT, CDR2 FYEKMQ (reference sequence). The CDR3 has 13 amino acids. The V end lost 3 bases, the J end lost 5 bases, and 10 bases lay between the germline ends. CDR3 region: CASSFAGLETQYF. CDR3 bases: TGTGCCAGCAGCTTCGCGGGTCTGGAGACCCAGTACTTC.

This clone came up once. The CDR3 DNA is TGTGCCAGCAGCCTTAGATACAATGAGCAGTTCTTC. It codes for CASSLRYNEQFF. The chain joins TRBV7-3 to TRBJ2-1; no clear D gene. V was clipped by 5 bases and J by 4 bases, with 6 bases between them. The CDR3 extends over 12 amino acids. CDR1 and CDR2 (germline): SGHTA, FQGTGA.

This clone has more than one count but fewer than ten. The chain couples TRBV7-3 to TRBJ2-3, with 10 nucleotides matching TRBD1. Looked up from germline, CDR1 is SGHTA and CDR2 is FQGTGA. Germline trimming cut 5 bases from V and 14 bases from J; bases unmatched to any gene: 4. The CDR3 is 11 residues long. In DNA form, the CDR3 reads TGTGCCAGCAGCCTGGGACAGGGGCTGTATTTT. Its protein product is CASSLGQGLYF.

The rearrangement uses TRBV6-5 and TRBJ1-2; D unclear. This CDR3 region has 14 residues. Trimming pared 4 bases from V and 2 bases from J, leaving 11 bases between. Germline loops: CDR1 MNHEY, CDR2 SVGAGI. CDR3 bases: TGTGCCAGCAGTTTATCGACTCCAAACTATGGCTACACCTTC. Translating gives CASSLSTPNYGYTF.

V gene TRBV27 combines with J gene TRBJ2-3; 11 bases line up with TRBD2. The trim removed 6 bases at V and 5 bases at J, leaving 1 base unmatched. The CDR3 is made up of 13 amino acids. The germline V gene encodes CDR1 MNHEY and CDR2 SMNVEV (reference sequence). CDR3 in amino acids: CASRGLAEDTQYF. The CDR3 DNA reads TGTGCCAGCAGGGGACTAGCGGAAGATACGCAGTATTTT.

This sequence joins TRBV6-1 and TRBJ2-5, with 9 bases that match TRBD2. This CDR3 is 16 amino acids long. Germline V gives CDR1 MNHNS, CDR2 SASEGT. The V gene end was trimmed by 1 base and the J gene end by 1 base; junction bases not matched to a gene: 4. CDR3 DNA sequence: TGTGCCAGCAGTGAAGGGGTAGCGGGGGCCCAAGAGACCCAGTACTTC. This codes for CASSEGVAGAQETQYF.

In nucleotides, the CDR3 is TGTGCCAGCAGCGAAACAAGCGGAGCCTACGAGCAGTACTTC. The encoded protein is CASSETSGAYEQYF. The chain employs TRBV7-9 and TRBJ2-7; D is possibly TRBD2 (5 bases). There are 14 residues in the CDR3. Trimming took 5 bases from V and 2 from J, leaving 13 bases between them. Germline CDR1 and CDR2: SEHNR and FQNEAQ (reference sequence).

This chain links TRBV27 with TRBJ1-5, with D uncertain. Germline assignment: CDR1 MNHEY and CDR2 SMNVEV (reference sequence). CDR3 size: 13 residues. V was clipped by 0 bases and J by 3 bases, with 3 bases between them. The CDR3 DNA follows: TGTGCCAGCAGTTTATCCGCCAATCAGCCCCAGCATTTT. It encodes CASSLSANQPQHF.

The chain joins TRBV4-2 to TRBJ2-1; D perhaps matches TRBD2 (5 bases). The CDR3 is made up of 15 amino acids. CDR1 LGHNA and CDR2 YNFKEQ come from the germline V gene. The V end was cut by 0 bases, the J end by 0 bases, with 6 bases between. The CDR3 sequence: CASSQDRDSYNEQFF. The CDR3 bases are TGTGCCAGCAGCCAAGACCGGGACTCCTACAATGAGCAGTTCTTC.

The CDR3 bases are TGTGCCAGCAGGTCGGGAGCCTCCTACGAGCAGTACTTC. Translation gives CASRSGASYEQYF. V gene TRBV6-5 combines with J gene TRBJ2-7; the D gene is possibly TRBD2 (6 bases). The germline CDR1 and CDR2 sequences are MNHEY and SVGAGI. The CDR3 spans 13 residues. The germline V and J ends were trimmed by 6 bases and 0 bases, with 9 bases remaining between them.

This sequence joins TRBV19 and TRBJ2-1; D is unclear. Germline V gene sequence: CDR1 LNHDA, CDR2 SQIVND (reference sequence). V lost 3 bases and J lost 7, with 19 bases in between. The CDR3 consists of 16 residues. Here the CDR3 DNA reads TGTGCCAGTAGTATGGTAGCATGGACCTCCTTAAATGAGCAGTTCTTC. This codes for CASSMVAWTSLNEQFF.

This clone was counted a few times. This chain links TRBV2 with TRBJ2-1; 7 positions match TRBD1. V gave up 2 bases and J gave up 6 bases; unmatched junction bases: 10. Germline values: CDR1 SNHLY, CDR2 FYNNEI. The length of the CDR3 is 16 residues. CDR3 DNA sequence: TGTGCCAGCAGTGAACCTGGGACAGCTGGAGCCAATGAGCAGTTCTTC. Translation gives CASSEPGTAGANEQFF.